The subject of this entry is one T cell receptor (beta chain). This sample is drawn from a study of OX40 agonist ivuxolimab in advanced cancers. Only in-frame clones appear in the TCRdb table, and some are missing; sequencing was by immunoSEQ multiplex PCR. Of about 50,000 clones listed, around 89% were seen once; the top ten hold roughly 12%. CDR3 length equals 19 residues. V lost 4 bases and J lost 0; bases outside the gene matches: 12. From germline, CDR1 is GTSNPN and CDR2 SVGIG (reference sequence). The chain employs TRBV30 and TRBJ2-3; the match to TRBD2 covers 14 bases. This specimen consisted of CD4+ or CD8+ T cells sorted from blood, obtained in a trial of the OX40 agonist ivuxolimab. This TCR was recovered from an adult with an advanced solid tumor such as melanoma, head and neck, liver or kidney cancer. CDR3: CAWTPGLAGAITSTDTQYF. The DNA of the CDR3 is TGTGCCTGGACCCCGGGACTAGCGGGGGCGATAACTAGCACAGATACGCAGTATTTT.